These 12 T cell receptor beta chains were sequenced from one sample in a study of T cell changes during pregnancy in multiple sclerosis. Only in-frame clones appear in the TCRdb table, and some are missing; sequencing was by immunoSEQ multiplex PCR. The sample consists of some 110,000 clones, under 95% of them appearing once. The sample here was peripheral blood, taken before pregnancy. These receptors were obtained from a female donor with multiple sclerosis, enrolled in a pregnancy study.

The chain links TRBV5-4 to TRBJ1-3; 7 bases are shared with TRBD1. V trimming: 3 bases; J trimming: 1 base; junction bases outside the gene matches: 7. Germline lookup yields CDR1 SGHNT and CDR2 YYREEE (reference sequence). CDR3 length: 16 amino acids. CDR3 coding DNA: TGTGCCAGCAGCTCTCAGGGGGTTCTATCTGGAAACACCATATATTTT. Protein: CASSSQGVLSGNTIYF. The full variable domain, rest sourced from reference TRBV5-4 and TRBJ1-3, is ETGVTQSPTHLIKTRGQQVTLRCSSQSGHNTVSWYQQALGQGPQFIFQYYREEENGRGNFPPRFSGLQFPNYSSELNVNALELDDSALYLCASSSQGVLSGNTIYFGEGSWLTVV.

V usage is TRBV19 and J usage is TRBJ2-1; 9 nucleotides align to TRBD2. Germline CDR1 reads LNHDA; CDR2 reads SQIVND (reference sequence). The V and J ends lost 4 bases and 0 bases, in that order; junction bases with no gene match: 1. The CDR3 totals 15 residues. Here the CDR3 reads CASSTSGNSYNEQFF. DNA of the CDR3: TGTGCCAGTAGTACTAGCGGGAACTCCTACAATGAGCAGTTCTTC.

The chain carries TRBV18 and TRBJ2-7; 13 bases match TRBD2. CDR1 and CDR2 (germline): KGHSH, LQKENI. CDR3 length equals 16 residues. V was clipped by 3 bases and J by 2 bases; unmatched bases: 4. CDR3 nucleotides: TGTGCCAGCTCACCCGGGGGACTAGCGGGGACCTACGAGCAGTACTTC. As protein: CASSPGGLAGTYEQYF. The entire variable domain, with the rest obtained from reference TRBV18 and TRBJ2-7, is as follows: NAGVMQNPRHLVRRRGQEARLRCSPMKGHSHVYWYRQLPEEGLKFMVYLQKENIIDESGMPKERFSAEFPKEGPSILRIQQVVRGDSAAYFCASSPGGLAGTYEQYFGPGTRLTVT.

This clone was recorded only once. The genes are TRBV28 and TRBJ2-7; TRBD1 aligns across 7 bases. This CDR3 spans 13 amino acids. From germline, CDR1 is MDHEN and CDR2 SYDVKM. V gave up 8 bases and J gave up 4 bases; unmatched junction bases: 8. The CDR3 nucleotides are TGTGCCAGCGAGGTAGGGGGCGGGTACGAGCAGTACTTC. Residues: CASEVGGGYEQYF.

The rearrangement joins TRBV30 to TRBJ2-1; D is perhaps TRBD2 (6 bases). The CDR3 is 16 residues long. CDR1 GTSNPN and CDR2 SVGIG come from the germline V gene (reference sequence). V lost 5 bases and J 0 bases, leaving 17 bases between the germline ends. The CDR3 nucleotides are TGTGCCTGGGAGCGGGTTGAGGGTAGCTCCTACAATGAGCAGTTCTTC. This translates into CAWERVEGSSYNEQFF.

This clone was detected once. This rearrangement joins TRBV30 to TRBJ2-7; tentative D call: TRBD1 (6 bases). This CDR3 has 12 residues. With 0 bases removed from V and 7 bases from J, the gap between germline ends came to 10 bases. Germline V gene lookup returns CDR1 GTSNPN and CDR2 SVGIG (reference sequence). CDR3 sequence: CAWSVQGQEQYF. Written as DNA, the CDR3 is TGTGCCTGGAGTGTACAGGGCCAAGAGCAGTACTTC.

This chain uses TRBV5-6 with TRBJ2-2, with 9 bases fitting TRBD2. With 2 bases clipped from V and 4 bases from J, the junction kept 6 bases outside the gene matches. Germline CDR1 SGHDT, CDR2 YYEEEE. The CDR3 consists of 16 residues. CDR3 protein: CASSFLSGGSTGELFF. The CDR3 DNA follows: TGTGCCAGCAGCTTCCTAAGCGGGGGGAGCACCGGGGAGCTGTTTTTT.

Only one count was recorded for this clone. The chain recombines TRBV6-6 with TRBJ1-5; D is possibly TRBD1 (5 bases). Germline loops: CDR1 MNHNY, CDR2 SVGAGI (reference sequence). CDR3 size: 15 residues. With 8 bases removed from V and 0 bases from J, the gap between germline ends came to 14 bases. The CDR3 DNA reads TGTGCCAGCGGACATGAGAGCTATAGCAATCAGCCCCAGCATTTT. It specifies CASGHESYSNQPQHF.

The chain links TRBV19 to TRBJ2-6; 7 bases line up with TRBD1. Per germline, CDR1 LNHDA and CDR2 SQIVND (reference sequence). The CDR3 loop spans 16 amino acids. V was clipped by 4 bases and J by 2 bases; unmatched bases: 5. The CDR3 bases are TGTGCCAGTAGTAGCGACAGGGACGCTGGGGCCAACGTCCTGACTTTC. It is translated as CASSSDRDAGANVLTF.

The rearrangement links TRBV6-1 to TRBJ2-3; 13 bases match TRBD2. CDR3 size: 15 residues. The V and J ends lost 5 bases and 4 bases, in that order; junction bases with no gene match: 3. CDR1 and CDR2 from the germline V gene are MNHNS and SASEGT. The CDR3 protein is CASSPGTSGADTQYF. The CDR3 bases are TGTGCCAGCAGTCCCGGGACTAGCGGGGCAGATACGCAGTATTTT.

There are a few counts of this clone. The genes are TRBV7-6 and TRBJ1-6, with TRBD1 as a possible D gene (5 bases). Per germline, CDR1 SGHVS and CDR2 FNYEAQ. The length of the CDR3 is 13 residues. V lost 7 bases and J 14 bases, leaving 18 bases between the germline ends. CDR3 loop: CASTLGGAATLHF. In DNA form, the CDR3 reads TGTGCCAGCACTCTAGGAGGGGCTGCCACCCTCCACTTT.

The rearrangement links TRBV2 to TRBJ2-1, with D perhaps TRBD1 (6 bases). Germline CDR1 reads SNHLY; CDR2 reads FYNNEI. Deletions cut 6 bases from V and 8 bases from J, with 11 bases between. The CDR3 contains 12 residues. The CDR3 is CASSQGTHEQFF. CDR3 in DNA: TGTGCCAGCAGCCAGGGGACCCATGAGCAGTTCTTC.